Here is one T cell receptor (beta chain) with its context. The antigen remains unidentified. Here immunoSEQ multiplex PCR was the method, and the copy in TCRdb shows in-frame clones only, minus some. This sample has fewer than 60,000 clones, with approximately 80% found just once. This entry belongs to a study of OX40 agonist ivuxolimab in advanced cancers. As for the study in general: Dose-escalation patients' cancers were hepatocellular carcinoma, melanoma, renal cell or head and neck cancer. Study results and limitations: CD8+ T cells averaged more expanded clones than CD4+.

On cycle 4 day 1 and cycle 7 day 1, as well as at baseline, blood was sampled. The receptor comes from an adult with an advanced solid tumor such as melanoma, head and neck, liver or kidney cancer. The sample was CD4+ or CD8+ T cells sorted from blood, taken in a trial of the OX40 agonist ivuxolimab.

The CDR3 DNA follows: TGTGCCAGCAGCGTCCGCGGAGGAGGGGATACGCAGTATTTT. Protein: CASSVRGGGDTQYF. The chain is built from TRBV9 and TRBJ2-3; D is perhaps TRBD2 (6 bases). This CDR3 contains 14 residues. The germline V gene encodes CDR1 SGDLS and CDR2 YYNGEE. The V end was cut by 2 bases, the J end by 6 bases, with 13 bases between.